These 21 T cell receptor beta chains share one sample of origin, sequenced in a study of shared clonotypes between healthy human individuals. Clones were read by immunoSEQ multiplex PCR, and TCRdb kept only the in-frame ones, dropping some. The sample lists about 2.2 million clones, about 94% occurring once. Naive CD8 isolation took CD45RO-negative cells positively selected for CCR7 and excluded terminally differentiated effector memory CD45RA+ cells. The sequenced sample was naive CD8+ T cells from PBMCs. Receptors were obtained from a man younger than 35 in good health. Some clones in this sample may be carry-over from other donors' samples.

The chain joins TRBV19 to TRBJ2-7, with 10 bases fitting TRBD1. Germline CDR1 reads LNHDA; CDR2 reads SQIVND (reference sequence). V lost 2 bases and J lost 0; bases outside the gene matches: 13. CDR3 length: 19 amino acids. The CDR3 DNA reads TGTGCCAGTAGTATAATACCGGGACAGGGGCTTCGGAGCTCCTACGAGCAGTACTTC. Translating it yields CASSIIPGQGLRSSYEQYF.

This clone was seen more than once but under ten times. The chain has TRBV30 and TRBJ1-5; D call uncertain. With 0 bases removed from V and 4 bases from J, the gap between germline ends came to 7 bases. This CDR3 is 13 amino acids long. Germline V CDR1 and CDR2: GTSNPN, SVGIG (reference sequence). This CDR3 is CAWSVVGNQPQHF. The CDR3 DNA sequence: TGTGCCTGGAGTGTCGTCGGTAATCAGCCCCAGCATTTT.

The V gene is TRBV27, the J gene TRBJ2-3; 7 bases align to TRBD2. V lost 6 bases to trimming and J lost 3 bases; unmatched junction nucleotides: 12. This CDR3 contains 16 residues. From germline, CDR1 is MNHEY and CDR2 SMNVEV (reference sequence). In nucleotides, the CDR3 is TGTGCCAGCAGAATATTAGCGGGCCGGTGGACAGATACGCAGTATTTT. Its translation is CASRILAGRWTDTQYF.

The J gene is TRBJ1-1, the V gene TRBV10-3; weak D call: TRBD1 (5 bases). The CDR3 runs 15 residues. With 3 bases removed from V and 0 bases from J, the gap between germline ends came to 11 bases. In germline, CDR1 is ENHRY, CDR2 SYGVKD. The CDR3: CAISDLAGMNTEAFF. As DNA, the CDR3 is TGTGCCATCAGTGACTTGGCAGGGATGAACACTGAAGCTTTCTTT.

This chain connects TRBV27 to TRBJ2-7, with 10 nucleotides matching TRBD1. The length of the CDR3 is 15 residues. In germline, CDR1 is MNHEY, CDR2 SMNVEV (reference sequence). The junction had 6 bases not matched to a gene; V was cut back by 5 bases and J by 2 bases. The CDR3 nucleotides read TGTGCCAGCAGTCCCGACAGGGGGCTACCCTACGAGCAGTACTTC. Residues: CASSPDRGLPYEQYF.

Only one count was recorded for this clone. The chain is built from TRBV5-6 and TRBJ2-5, with D unclear. The CDR3 covers 13 residues. CDR1 and CDR2 (germline): SGHDT, YYEEEE. V was clipped by 3 bases and J by 4 bases, with 10 bases between them. Here the CDR3 DNA reads TGTGCCAGCAGCTGGAACCCCGGAGAGACCCAGTACTTC. Its translation is CASSWNPGETQYF.

The V and J genes are TRBV9 and TRBJ2-2, with 10 bases lining up with TRBD2. V was pared by 2 bases and J by 0 bases, with 13 bases of the junction left unmatched. In germline, CDR1 is SGDLS, CDR2 YYNGEE. The CDR3 consists of 20 residues. This CDR3 reads CASSVPASGSQRANTGELFF. The CDR3, as DNA: TGTGCCAGCAGCGTCCCGGCTAGCGGGAGCCAAAGAGCGAACACCGGGGAGCTGTTTTTT.

This chain links TRBV18 with TRBJ2-3; D possibly corresponds to TRBD1 (6 bases). The CDR3 is made up of 16 amino acids. Trimming shortened V by 0 bases and J by 4 bases, and 14 bases separated the two germline ends. Germline loops: CDR1 KGHSH, CDR2 LQKENI. CDR3 DNA: TGTGCCAGCTCACCACCGGCAGGGGAAGATGCAGATACGCAGTATTTT. Its translation: CASSPPAGEDADTQYF.

The chain combines TRBV13 with TRBJ2-7, with TRBD2 matching 9 bases. Germline V gene lookup returns CDR1 PRHDT and CDR2 FYEKMQ (reference sequence). The J segment lost 2 bases and the V segment lost 5 bases, leaving 13 bases of the junction unmatched. This CDR3 spans 17 amino acids. DNA of the CDR3: TGTGCCAGCAGCCCCGACCCCCTAGCGGGAAGGGCCTACGAGCAGTACTTC. Its protein product is CASSPDPLAGRAYEQYF. The entire variable domain, with the rest obtained from reference TRBV13 and TRBJ2-7, is as follows: AAGVIQSPRHLIKEKRETATLKCYPIPRHDTVYWYQQGPGQDPQFLISFYEKMQSDKGSIPDRFSAQQFSDYHSELNMSSLELGDSALYFCASSPDPLAGRAYEQYFGPGTRLTVT.

The chain links TRBV28 to TRBJ2-3; 9 bases fit TRBD1. The CDR3 has 11 residues. Unmatched junction bases numbered 6, after V lost 6 bases and J lost 14 bases. Looked up from germline, CDR1 is MDHEN and CDR2 is SYDVKM. Written as DNA, the CDR3 is TGTGCCAGCAGCCCTGGGACAGGGAGGTATTTT. It translates to CASSPGTGRYF.

The V gene is TRBV5-1, the J gene TRBJ2-7, with a tentative D call TRBD1 (5 bases). Trimming pared 7 bases from V and 5 bases from J, leaving 13 bases between. This CDR3 is 12 amino acids long. In germline, CDR1 is SGHRS, CDR2 YFSETQ. This CDR3 reads CASGPRGNEQYF. Written as DNA, the CDR3 is TGCGCCAGCGGTCCAAGGGGTAACGAGCAGTACTTC. Filled out from reference TRBV5-1 and TRBJ2-7, the complete variable domain reads KAGVTQTPRYLIKTRGQQVTLSCSPISGHRSVSWYQQTPGQGLQFLFEYFSETQRNKGNFPGRFSGRQFSNSRSEMNVSTLELGDSALYLCASGPRGNEQYFGPGTRLTVT.

Of note for this clone: This sample also contains other DNA sequences that code for the same CDR3. This chain connects TRBV27 to TRBJ2-7; 11 nucleotides line up with TRBD2. Trimming cost V 6 bases and J 3 bases; bases outside gene matches: 4. There are 14 residues in the CDR3. Germline CDR1 is MNHEY and CDR2 is SMNVEV (reference sequence). Here the CDR3 DNA reads TGTGCCAGCAGCAAACTAGCGGGAGTCTACGAGCAGTACTTC. Protein sequence: CASSKLAGVYEQYF.

This clone was seen a single time. CDR3 sequence reads: CASSIGRGAADTQYF. The CDR3 nucleotides read TGTGCCAGTAGTATAGGAAGGGGTGCGGCAGATACGCAGTATTTT. The rearrangement links TRBV19 to TRBJ2-3; D may be TRBD1 (5 bases). The CDR3 contains 15 residues. CDR1 is LNHDA and CDR2 is SQIVND in the germline V gene (reference sequence). Trimming cost V 1 base and J 4 bases, with 12 bases left between them.

The chain recombines TRBV5-6 with TRBJ2-7; 11 bases align to TRBD2. Germline CDR1 and CDR2: SGHDT and YYEEEE. This CDR3 has 16 residues. The V gene end was trimmed by 3 bases and the J gene end by 6 bases; junction bases not matched to a gene: 11. This CDR3 reads CASSSLAGGPQSEQYF. The CDR3 DNA sequence: TGTGCCAGCAGCTCTCTAGCGGGAGGACCGCAGAGCGAGCAGTACTTC.

The CDR3 here is CASSFSAGTSSGELFF. CDR3 bases: TGTGCCAGCAGTTTCTCCGCCGGGACTAGCTCCGGGGAGCTGTTTTTT. V is TRBV27 and J is TRBJ2-2, with 9 bases that match TRBD2. The V gene end was trimmed by 3 bases and the J gene end by 6 bases; junction bases not matched to a gene: 8. The CDR3 runs 16 residues. Looked up from germline, CDR1 is MNHEY and CDR2 is SMNVEV (reference sequence).

The chain recombines TRBV9 with TRBJ2-1; D is possibly TRBD2 (5 bases). Germline V gene data show CDR1 as SGDLS and CDR2 as YYNGEE. This CDR3 is built from 13 residues. V was shortened by 0 bases and J by 9 bases, with 10 bases between the two germline ends. CDR3 in DNA: TGTGCCAGCAGCGTAGAAGTCGGGATTGAGCAGTTCTTC. As protein: CASSVEVGIEQFF.

The chain couples TRBV27 to TRBJ2-4; D gene ambiguous. Germline V gene data show CDR1 as MNHEY and CDR2 as SMNVEV (reference sequence). This CDR3 region has 13 residues. V lost 4 bases, J lost 0 bases, and 4 bases lay in between. Written as DNA, the CDR3 is TGTGCCAGCAGTTGGGGAGCCAAAAACATTCAGTACTTC. This gives the protein CASSWGAKNIQYF.

The chain employs TRBV7-9 and TRBJ2-7; D is possibly TRBD1 or TRBD2 (6 bases each). The germline gives CDR1 SEHNR, CDR2 FQNEAQ (reference sequence). This CDR3 has 11 residues. Trimming stripped 5 bases from V and 7 bases from J, with 9 bases between. The CDR3 DNA reads TGTGCCAGCAGCACAGGGAGGGAGCAGTACTTC. It translates to CASSTGREQYF. The variable domain in full, completed from reference TRBV7-9 and TRBJ2-7, reads DTGVSQNPRHKITKRGQNVTFRCDPISEHNRLYWYRQTLGQGPEFLTYFQNEAQLEKSRLLSDRFSAERPKGSFSTLEIQRTEQGDSAMYLCASSTGREQYFGPGTRLTVT.

The CDR3 bases are TGTGCCAGCAGCCCACGCCGTTACAGGGAGGTAGAGCAGTACTTC. Translated, it gives CASSPRRYREVEQYF. The chain links TRBV28 to TRBJ2-7; D is tentatively TRBD1 or TRBD2 (6 bases each). CDR1 and CDR2 (germline): MDHEN, SYDVKM. V was shortened by 6 bases and J by 7 bases, with 22 bases between the two germline ends. The CDR3 is made up of 15 amino acids.

In its sample, this clone was seen once. The rearrangement links TRBV27 to TRBJ2-5; maybe TRBD2 (6 bases). Trimming cost V 6 bases and J 2 bases, with 10 bases left between them. CDR3 length: 13 residues. Germline values: CDR1 MNHEY, CDR2 SMNVEV (reference sequence). CDR3 sequence reads: CASSGSVQETQYF. In DNA form, the CDR3 reads TGTGCCAGCAGCGGGAGCGTTCAAGAGACCCAGTACTTC.

The J gene is TRBJ2-2, the V gene TRBV7-9, with 9 bases fitting TRBD1. Germline V lookup: CDR1 SEHNR, CDR2 FQNEAQ (reference sequence). There are 16 residues in the CDR3. Losses at the gene ends were 5 bases for V and 0 bases for J; bases not matched to a gene: 4. In nucleotides, the CDR3 is TGTGCCAGCAGCCCTCGACAGGGGGCGAACACCGGGGAGCTGTTTTTT. Translation gives CASSPRQGANTGELFF. Full variable domain (missing parts from reference TRBV7-9 and TRBJ2-2): DTGVSQNPRHKITKRGQNVTFRCDPISEHNRLYWYRQTLGQGPEFLTYFQNEAQLEKSRLLSDRFSAERPKGSFSTLEIQRTEQGDSAMYLCASSPRQGANTGELFFGEGSRLTVL.